This entry lists 18 T cell receptor beta chains sequenced from one sample in a study of CXCR3-negative and CXCR3-positive naive CD8 T cells. General study findings and limits: The TRB CDR3s that CXCR3-positive naive cells carried were more hydrophobic than those of CXCR3-negative naive cells.

Libraries of TRB cDNA were made by 5' RACE and carried UMIs. With the 5' RACE reads reprocessed, TCRdb shows one record per CDR3 protein and no DNA. In all, the sample yields under 6,000 distinct CDR3 sequences. Antigens for these TCRs are unknown. Sequenced: naive CXCR3+ CD8+ T cells from blood. As to subset: CD45RO-CCR7+CD27+CD95- naive CD8+ T cells expressing CXCR3 (TNR3+). The origin of the receptors is a human donor in good health. Some clones in this sample may be carry-over from other donors' samples.

This sequence joins TRBV20-1 and TRBJ2-1; with no DNA, the TCRdb D assignment of TRBD1 cannot be verified. The germline V gene encodes CDR1 DFQATT and CDR2 SNEGSKA (reference sequence). CDR3 length: 13 residues. This chain's CDR3 is CSARELTGNEQFF.

This clonotype counts as large (0.1 to 1%) by frequency. The chain recombines TRBV10-3 with TRBJ2-5; TCRdb proposes TRBD1, but this gene call is untestable without DNA. CDR1 is ENHRY and CDR2 is SYGVKD in the germline V gene. There are 13 residues in the CDR3. The CDR3 protein is CAISEWGDETQYF.

The chain combines TRBV15 with TRBJ2-7; TCRdb designates TRBD1, a call that cannot be tested without DNA. The CDR3 consists of 15 residues. Per germline, CDR1 LNHNV and CDR2 YYDKDF (reference sequence). CDR3 sequence: CTTSDGQGMTYEHYF.

This chain joins TRBV29-1 and TRBJ2-5; TCRdb's assignment of TRBD1 cannot be checked, as there is no DNA. The CDR3 covers 15 residues. CDR1 and CDR2 from the germline V gene are SQVTM and ANQGSEA. The CDR3 here is CSVEETGEVEETQYF.

The chain has TRBV14 and TRBJ1-2; TCRdb reports TRBD1, a call that lacks DNA to check it against. This CDR3 is 14 amino acids long. Germline CDR1 is SGHDN and CDR2 is FVKESK. The CDR3: CASSQATGVYGYTF.

The rearrangement uses TRBV20-1 and TRBJ2-7; the TCRdb D gene call, TRBD1, has no DNA to confirm it. Looked up from germline, CDR1 is DFQATT and CDR2 is SNEGSKA (reference sequence). The CDR3 spans 14 residues. CDR3 loop: CSAIDRDHTYEQYF.

This CDR3 is CASSIPGSDEQYF. This chain connects TRBV19 to TRBJ2-7; there is no DNA to check the TCRdb D call of TRBD2. Germline assignment: CDR1 LNHDA and CDR2 SQIVND (reference sequence). The CDR3 spans 13 residues.

This clonotype is labeled medium-sized based on frequency. The chain employs TRBV10-3 and TRBJ2-3. CDR1 is ENHRY, CDR2 SYGVKD, per germline. The CDR3 has 13 residues. This chain's CDR3 is CAIHGVSTDTQYF.

Measured by frequency, this clonotype is medium-sized. The gene calls are TRBV5-1 and TRBJ2-7; the D call from TCRdb, TRBD1, cannot be confirmed without DNA. CDR3 length equals 15 residues. The germline V gene has CDR1 SGHRS and CDR2 YFSETQ. CDR3 region: CASSLYGQGAYEQYF.

V and J are TRBV4-3 and TRBJ2-1; TCRdb lists TRBD1, though no DNA is available to test this call. CDR3 length: 16 residues. Germline CDR1 LGHNA, CDR2 YSLEER. CDR3 in amino acids: CASSQERGASPREQFF.

The chain uses TRBV20-1 and TRBJ2-7; the TRBD2 assignment by TCRdb is unverifiable without DNA. The CDR3 spans 15 residues. Germline CDR1 and CDR2: DFQATT and SNEGSKA (reference sequence). CDR3 residues: CSAILAGGTFYEQYF.

V usage is TRBV29-1 and J usage is TRBJ2-7. The CDR3 is 12 residues long. Germline CDR1 SQVTM, CDR2 ANQGSEA. The CDR3 sequence: CSVDTGTYEQYF.

This clonotype is deemed medium-sized by its frequency. The J gene is TRBJ2-7, the V gene TRBV20-1; TCRdb names TRBD2, which stays unverified in the absence of DNA. This CDR3 is 15 amino acids long. Germline values: CDR1 DFQATT, CDR2 SNEGSKA (reference sequence). CDR3 in amino acids: CSARDRGGYSYEQYF.

The chain combines TRBV4-1 with TRBJ2-2; lacking DNA, the TRBD1 call made by TCRdb goes unchecked. The CDR3 spans 16 residues. Germline V gene data show CDR1 as MGHRA and CDR2 as YSYEKL. The CDR3 here is CASSQPAGTDTGELFF.

The CDR3 spells CATSRDLGQANYGYTF. The chain couples TRBV15 to TRBJ1-2; without DNA, the TCRdb call of TRBD1 cannot be checked. The germline gives CDR1 LNHNV, CDR2 YYDKDF (reference sequence). The CDR3 is made up of 16 amino acids.

This chain's CDR3 is CASSLESISIGELFF. The chain has TRBV12-3 or TRBV12-4 and TRBJ2-2; with no DNA, the TCRdb D assignment of TRBD2 cannot be verified. The CDR3 has 15 residues.

J is TRBJ1-2 and V is TRBV29-1. This CDR3 contains 13 residues. Germline V CDR1 and CDR2: SQVTM, ANQGSEA. This CDR3 reads CSVPRSAGGGYTF.

The rearrangement uses TRBV4-2 and TRBJ2-2; TCRdb calls TRBD1, which cannot be checked without DNA. This CDR3 spans 14 amino acids. Germline CDR1 is LGHNA and CDR2 is YNFKEQ. The CDR3 spells CASSRPGNTGELFF.